One sample yielded the 31 T cell receptor beta chains listed below, sequenced in a study of T cell repertoires in cytomegalovirus infection. From the reads, TCRdb called clonotypes with MiXCR, one entry per CDR3 protein. The data show some 230,000 distinct CDR3 sequences, roughly 22% seen once. The sequenced sample was CD8+ T cells from PBMCs. The receptors here all came from a human donor in good health (CMV status not recorded). Some clones in this sample may be carry-over from other donors' samples.

This clonotype was counted only a few times. The rearrangement uses TRBV18 and TRBJ2-1, with 9 bases that match TRBD2. There are 17 residues in the CDR3. CDR1 KGHSH and CDR2 LQKENI come from the germline V gene. V dropped 0 bases and J dropped 7; count of bases not matched to a gene: 10. In DNA form, the CDR3 reads TGTGCCAGCTCACCACCCGAGGCGGCGGGGGGGCGTAATGAGCAGTTCTTC. Its protein is CASSPPEAAGGRNEQFF. The full variable domain, with the rest looked up from reference TRBV18 and TRBJ2-1, is NAGVMQNPRHLVRRRGQEARLRCSPMKGHSHVYWYRQLPEEGLKFMVYLQKENIIDESGMPKERFSAEFPKEGPSILRIQQVVRGDSAAYFCASSPPEAAGGRNEQFFGPGTRLTVL.

The gene calls are TRBV7-2 and TRBJ2-1; 9 bases fit TRBD1. CDR1 and CDR2 from the germline V gene are SGHTA and FQGNSA. The CDR3 has 16 residues. Germline trimming cut 2 bases from V and 8 bases from J; bases unmatched to any gene: 10. CDR3 in amino acids: CASSLPWDRAEDEQFF. DNA for the CDR3: TGTGCCAGCAGCTTACCTTGGGACAGGGCTGAGGATGAGCAGTTCTTC.

This clonotype was recorded a few times. This chain links TRBV28 with TRBJ1-1; TRBD1 is a possible D gene (5 bases). V was cut by 3 bases and J by 1 base, with 6 bases left in between. There are 13 residues in the CDR3. CDR1 and CDR2 from the germline V gene are MDHEN and SYDVKM. The CDR3 DNA is TGTGCCAGCAGTTTCAGGGCGAACACTGAAGCTTTCTTT. Its protein is CASSFRANTEAFF. The whole variable domain, filled in from reference TRBV28 and TRBJ1-1, reads DVKVTQSSRYLVKRTGEKVFLECVQDMDHENMFWYRQDPGLGLRLIYFSYDVKMKEKGDIPEGYSVSREKKERFSLILESASTNQTSMYLCASSFRANTEAFFGQGTRLTVV.

The chain employs TRBV2 and TRBJ1-1; D is uncertain. Deletions cut 6 bases from V and 7 bases from J, with 15 bases between. The CDR3 is made up of 13 amino acids. Germline V lookup: CDR1 SNHLY, CDR2 FYNNEI. CDR3 sequence (DNA): TGTGCCAGCAGGGCACACACGGAGAATGAAGCTTTCTTT. Its protein product is CASRAHTENEAFF.

The table lists this clonotype with a few counts. The chain carries TRBV20-1 and TRBJ2-7; 8 positions agree with TRBD2. V lost 3 bases, J lost 4 bases, and 8 bases stayed unmatched. Germline V gene sequence: CDR1 DFQATT, CDR2 SNEGSKA (reference sequence). The CDR3 covers 14 residues. The DNA for the CDR3 is TGCAGTGCTAGCTCTGGGACTAGAATGTACGAGCAGTACTTC. Translation gives CSASSGTRMYEQYF.

The chain employs TRBV7-6 and TRBJ1-2, with a weak D call TRBD1 (6 bases). The V end was cut by 2 bases, the J end by 2 bases, with 15 bases between. Germline CDR1 SGHVS, CDR2 FNYEAQ. The CDR3 runs 16 residues. CDR3 sequence (DNA): TGTGCCAGCAGCTTATCGGGGGGCGACGGGAACTATGGCTACACCTTC. Translated: CASSLSGGDGNYGYTF.

The CDR3 protein is CASSGTGTGVDSPLHF. Written as DNA, the CDR3 is TGTGCCAGCAGTGGAACTGGGACAGGGGTCGATTCACCCCTCCACTTT. The V and J genes are TRBV2 and TRBJ1-6; TRBD1 agrees at 10 bases. The V segment lost 4 bases and the J segment 8 bases; nucleotides outside the gene matches: 8. Germline CDR1 is SNHLY and CDR2 is FYNNEI. CDR3 size: 16 residues. Combining the CDR3 with reference TRBV2 and TRBJ1-6 gives the whole variable domain EPEVTQTPSHQVTQMGQEVILRCVPISNHLYFYWYRQILGQKVEFLVSFYNNEISEKSEIFDDQFSVERPDGSNFTLKIRSTKLEDSAMYFCASSGTGTGVDSPLHFGNGTRLTVT.

The J gene is TRBJ2-2, the V gene TRBV5-1; 10 bases line up with TRBD2. Germline values: CDR1 SGHRS, CDR2 YFSETQ. This CDR3 has 15 residues. Losses at the gene ends were 7 bases for V and 4 bases for J; bases not matched to a gene: 7. The CDR3 loop reads CASAPGLASTGELFF. CDR3 coding DNA: TGCGCCAGCGCACCGGGACTAGCGAGCACCGGGGAGCTGTTTTTT.

This clonotype is medium-sized within its sample. CDR3 bases: TGTGCCAGCAGTCCCGAGGGACTAGCCTCCTACGAGCAGTACTTC. It translates to CASSPEGLASYEQYF. The chain joins TRBV7-6 to TRBJ2-7, with TRBD2 matching 9 bases. V shed 6 bases and J 0 bases; nucleotides not matched to a gene: 6. The CDR3 is 15 residues long. The V gene's germline CDR1 is SGHVS and CDR2 FNYEAQ.

This clonotype occurred many times. The chain joins TRBV7-6 to TRBJ1-1; D gene uncertain. V was shortened by 8 bases and J by 4 bases, with 20 bases between the two germline ends. The V gene's germline CDR1 is SGHVS and CDR2 FNYEAQ. This CDR3 is built from 15 residues. CDR3 sequence (DNA): TGTGCCAGCTCCGAGACGGGGTCCGGGTCCACTGAAGCTTTCTTT. It codes for CASSETGSGSTEAFF.

The V and J genes are TRBV2 and TRBJ2-3, with 8 positions matching TRBD2. Germline assignment: CDR1 SNHLY and CDR2 FYNNEI. This CDR3 region has 15 residues. The V segment lost 6 bases and the J segment 4 bases; nucleotides outside the gene matches: 9. CDR3 DNA: TGTGCCAGCAGGGGACTGACGGGGGGGCCAGATACGCAGTATTTT. Encoded protein: CASRGLTGGPDTQYF.

For this clonotype: Relative to the germline gene, one junction end is altered; a read error may explain this. The chain combines TRBV2 with TRBJ1-1; tentative D call: TRBD1 (6 bases). Per germline, CDR1 SNHLY and CDR2 FYNNEI. The CDR3 extends over 11 amino acids. CDR3 nucleotides: TGTGCCATCCATCGGGACACGGAAGCTTTCTTT. Protein product: CAIHRDTEAFF. The variable domain in full, with the rest retrieved from reference TRBV2 and TRBJ1-1, is EPEVTQTPSHQVTQMGQEVILRCVPISNHLYFYWYRQILGQKVEFLVSFYNNEISEKSEIFDDQFSVERPDGSNFTLKIRSTKLEDSAMYFCAIHRDTEAFFGQGTRLTVV.

This clonotype was seen only a few times. A junction end diverges from the germline sequence, so it may reflect a read error. The J gene is TRBJ2-3, the V gene TRBV3-1, with TRBD1 identical over 7 bases. Germline V gives CDR1 LGHDT, CDR2 YNNKEL (reference sequence). The CDR3 sequence is 21 residues long. The CDR3: CASSEEGTENQFFSSTDTQYF. The DNA for the CDR3 is TGTGCCAGCAGCGAAGAGGGGACAGAGAACCAATTCTTCTCTAGCACAGATACGCAGTATTTT.

This clonotype was detected many times. This sequence joins TRBV10-2 and TRBJ2-7, with D perhaps given as TRBD1 or TRBD2 (5 bases each). The CDR3 is 13 residues long. The germline V and J ends were trimmed by 4 bases and 4 bases, with 11 bases remaining between them. The germline V gene encodes CDR1 WSHSY and CDR2 SAAADI. The DNA of the CDR3 is TGCGCCAGCAGTGTCGGGGACGGATACGAGCAGTACTTC. Protein: CASSVGDGYEQYF.

The chain has TRBV28 and TRBJ1-2; 9 bases are a match to TRBD1. This CDR3 is built from 14 residues. Germline V gene sequence: CDR1 MDHEN, CDR2 SYDVKM. With 6 bases clipped from V and 4 bases from J, the junction kept 6 bases outside the gene matches. CDR3 nucleotides: TGTGCCAGCAGCTGGACAGGGGTGGGCTATGGCTACACCTTC. This encodes CASSWTGVGYGYTF.

The rearrangement links TRBV7-9 to TRBJ1-1; possible D gene TRBD1, 6 bases. CDR1 and CDR2 (germline): SEHNR, FQNEAQ (reference sequence). V lost 1 base and J 6 bases, leaving 18 bases between the germline ends. The CDR3 length is 16 residues. CDR3 nucleotides: TGTGCCAGCAGCTTAGAAGGGGGGGCGTATGGATCTGAAGCTTTCTTT. Encoded protein: CASSLEGGAYGSEAFF.

A remark on this clonotype: This clone may be a read error of a much larger clone one base away. This chain joins TRBV6-2 or TRBV6-3 and TRBJ2-1, with D perhaps matching TRBD1 (6 bases). The V and J ends lost 6 bases and 4 bases respectively, with 13 bases between them. Germline values: CDR1 MNHEY, CDR2 SVGEGT. CDR3 length: 14 amino acids. The CDR3 sequence: CASSPPGTYNEQFF. The CDR3 bases are TGTGCCAGCAGCCCACCCGGGACATACAATGAGCAGTTCTTC.

The chain carries TRBV6-5 and TRBJ1-1; D might be TRBD1 (5 bases). The CDR3 is made up of 13 amino acids. The V end was cut by 6 bases, the J end by 7 bases, with 15 bases between. The germline CDR1 and CDR2 sequences are MNHEY and SVGAGI. Here the CDR3 reads CASRAGYEFEAFF. The CDR3 DNA reads as TGTGCCAGCAGGGCAGGGTATGAGTTTGAAGCTTTCTTT.

V and J are TRBV29-1 and TRBJ1-2; D is ambiguous. V was cut by 4 bases and J by 0 bases, with 24 bases left in between. There are 18 residues in the CDR3. The germline gives CDR1 SQVTM, CDR2 ANQGSEA. The CDR3 DNA follows: TGCAGCGTTGGCGGGATACCGGGAGAAACAATCTCTAACTATGGCTACACCTTC. The encoded protein is CSVGGIPGETISNYGYTF.

This clonotype was detected only a few times. This chain uses TRBV20-1 with TRBJ2-7; 8 bases are shared with TRBD1. V was clipped by 5 bases and J by 7 bases; unmatched bases: 10. The CDR3 runs 13 residues. Germline CDR1 DFQATT, CDR2 SNEGSKA (reference sequence). CDR3 nucleotides: TGCAGTGCTGACCTCGGACAGGGTCAAGAGCAGTACTTC. Its protein product is CSADLGQGQEQYF.

This clonotype has more than one count but fewer than ten. The chain joins TRBV5-3 to TRBJ1-1; no firm D call. TRBV5-3 is designated an ORF whose function remains uncertain. CDR3 length: 13 residues. Trimming took 8 bases from V and 1 from J, leaving 12 bases between them. The CDR3 nucleotides are TGTGCCAGCAGCCCGGTTGAGAACACTGAAGCTTTCTTT. As protein: CASSPVENTEAFF.

In its sample, this clonotype was seen a few times. V usage is TRBV28 and J usage is TRBJ2-1, with 8 bases that match TRBD2. This CDR3 spans 16 amino acids. V was clipped by 1 base and J by 5 bases; unmatched bases: 7. Germline assignment: CDR1 MDHEN and CDR2 SYDVKM. CDR3 region: CASSLLGSGANNEQFF. Written as DNA, the CDR3 is TGTGCCAGCAGTTTATTGGGTAGCGGGGCTAACAATGAGCAGTTCTTC.

This clonotype occurred a few times. The rearrangement joins TRBV12-3 or TRBV12-4 to TRBJ2-3; TRBD2 aligns across 12 bases. This CDR3 has 19 residues. J lost 5 bases, V lost 6 bases, and 18 bases had no gene match. The CDR3 bases are TGTGCCAGCAGCCTCTCTAGCGGGGGGGCCAGGTCGTCGGTAGATACGCAGTATTTT. As protein: CASSLSSGGARSSVDTQYF.

Here the CDR3 DNA reads TGTGCCAGCAGCTTACAAGGGGGCACCTATGGCTACACCTTC. Protein product: CASSLQGGTYGYTF. The chain joins TRBV7-9 to TRBJ1-2, with 7 positions matching TRBD1. The germline V gene encodes CDR1 SEHNR and CDR2 FQNEAQ (reference sequence). The CDR3 contains 14 residues. The trim removed 2 bases at V and 4 bases at J, leaving 4 bases unmatched.

The table lists this clonotype with many counts. The chain links TRBV7-2 to TRBJ2-5, with 11 bases matching TRBD2. Losses at the gene ends were 1 base for V and 0 bases for J; bases not matched to a gene: 7. Germline V gene data show CDR1 as SGHTA and CDR2 as FQGNSA. This CDR3 region has 18 residues. This CDR3 reads CASSLGLAGGLYQETQYF. The CDR3 coding sequence is TGTGCCAGCAGCTTAGGGCTAGCGGGGGGTCTGTACCAAGAGACCCAGTACTTC.

This clonotype was counted ten times or more. This sequence joins TRBV12-3 or TRBV12-4 and TRBJ2-1; the D is unclear. This CDR3 spans 15 amino acids. Trimming removed 5 bases at V and 2 bases at J, with 13 bases between. CDR3 amino acids: CASSRDTDPYNEQFF. The CDR3 nucleotides read TGTGCCAGCAGTCGCGACACGGACCCCTACAATGAGCAGTTCTTC.

V and J are TRBV7-9 and TRBJ2-1; D is undetermined. Germline CDR1 SEHNR, CDR2 FQNEAQ (reference sequence). The V end lost 1 base, the J end lost 12 bases, and 13 bases lay between the germline ends. This CDR3 is built from 13 residues. CDR3 sequence: CASSLEGSDRQFF. The CDR3 nucleotides read TGTGCCAGCAGCTTAGAGGGATCGGACCGGCAGTTCTTC.

In this sample, this clonotype turned up many times. The gene calls are TRBV7-6 and TRBJ2-2, with no clear D. The germline CDR1 and CDR2 sequences are SGHVS and FNYEAQ. CDR3 size: 14 residues. V was clipped by 3 bases and J by 1 base, with 6 bases between them. The chain's CDR3 is CASSLDGNTGELFF. The CDR3 bases are TGTGCCAGCAGCTTGGACGGGAACACCGGGGAGCTGTTTTTT.

The chain joins TRBV7-4 to TRBJ1-2, with 7 positions matching TRBD1. The V gene end was trimmed by 4 bases and the J gene end by 6 bases; junction bases not matched to a gene: 8. The CDR3 contains 14 residues. In germline, CDR1 is SGHVT, CDR2 SQSDAQ. The CDR3 DNA reads TGTGCCAGCAGCTCCGGCGACAGGGAGGATGGCTACACCTTC. It specifies CASSSGDREDGYTF.

The genes are TRBV19 and TRBJ2-2, with unresolved D. The CDR3 sequence is 14 residues long. Germline assignment: CDR1 LNHDA and CDR2 SQIVND (reference sequence). Trimming stripped 5 bases from V and 3 bases from J, with 10 bases between. CDR3 coding DNA: TGTGCCAGTAGTGTTGATTCAGACACCGGGGAGCTGTTTTTT. It translates to CASSVDSDTGELFF. Using reference TRBV19 and TRBJ2-2 for the parts outside the CDR3, the full variable domain is DGGITQSPKYLFRKEGQNVTLSCEQNLNHDAMYWYRQDPGQGLRLIYYSQIVNDFQKGDIAEGYSVSREKKESFPLTVTSAQKNPTAFYLCASSVDSDTGELFFGEGSRLTVL.

The CDR3 loop reads CSAREGANSVYGYTF. DNA of the CDR3: TGCAGTGCTAGAGAGGGGGCAAATAGCGTCTATGGCTACACCTTC. The chain employs TRBV20-1 and TRBJ1-2; a weak D match, TRBD1 (6 bases). V dropped 0 bases and J dropped 4 bases, with 15 bases sitting between them. CDR3 length: 15 residues. CDR1 is DFQATT and CDR2 is SNEGSKA in the germline V gene (reference sequence).